A single sample gave rise to the 24 T cell receptor beta chains below, sequenced in a study of blood T cell repertoires in COVID-19. Sequenced by immunoSEQ multiplex PCR; TCRdb stores in-frame clones only, minus some. The data show 200,000 to 250,000 clones, under 90% seen once. The source material was PBMCs or T cells enriched from blood (not recorded which). These receptor sequences come from a woman in her sixties or seventies who had recovered from COVID-19.

This chain uses TRBV14 with TRBJ2-7; perhaps TRBD2 as D (7 bases). Trimming left V 2 bases short and J 5 bases short, with 16 bases between. Germline CDR1 is SGHDN and CDR2 is FVKESK. This CDR3 has 15 amino acids. CDR3 DNA: TGTGCCAGCAGCCAATTCGTGGGGGGGGCGAACGAGCAGTACTTC. It is translated as CASSQFVGGANEQYF.

CDR3: CASSIRGTQPQHF. For the CDR3, the DNA is TGTGCCAGCAGCATAAGGGGGACTCAGCCCCAGCATTTT. The chain carries TRBV7-2 and TRBJ1-5; TRBD1 is a possible D gene (6 bases). CDR1 SGHTA and CDR2 FQGNSA come from the germline V gene. The V end was cut by 5 bases, the J end by 6 bases, with 11 bases between. The CDR3 has 13 amino acids. The full variable domain, rest sourced from reference TRBV7-2 and TRBJ1-5, is GAGVSQSPSNKVTEKGKDVELRCDPISGHTALYWYRQSLGQGLEFLIYFQGNSAPDKSGLPSDRFSAERTGGSVSTLTIQRTQQEDSAVYLCASSIRGTQPQHFGDGTRLSIL.

The CDR3 is CASSPGRLYNSPLHF. CDR3 nucleotide sequence: TGTGCCAGCAGTCCTGGGAGGTTGTATAATTCACCCCTCCACTTT. V and J are TRBV27 and TRBJ1-6; D gene ambiguous. Trimming shortened V by 5 bases and J by 4 bases, and 12 bases separated the two germline ends. The germline gives CDR1 MNHEY, CDR2 SMNVEV (reference sequence). The CDR3 is made up of 15 amino acids.

Comment on this clone: Other DNA variants within this sample encode the same CDR3. V is TRBV6-5 and J is TRBJ2-5, with D possibly matching TRBD2 (6 bases). Looked up from germline, CDR1 is MNHEY and CDR2 is SVGAGI. Deletions cut 2 bases from V and 5 bases from J, with 6 bases between. This CDR3 is built from 12 residues. This CDR3 reads CASSYRGETQYF. CDR3 DNA sequence: TGTGCCAGCAGTTACCGGGGGGAGACCCAGTACTTC.

There are a few counts of this clone. V usage is TRBV21-1 and J usage is TRBJ1-1. TRBV21-1 is a known pseudogene. The CDR3 loop spans 11 amino acids. CDR3 residues: CASSRPGWAFF. CDR3 nucleotides: TGTGCCAGCAGCAGGCCGGGGTGGGCTTTCTTT.

The gene calls are TRBV5-4 and TRBJ2-5; possible D gene TRBD1, 6 bases. Germline CDR1 is SGHNT and CDR2 is YYREEE (reference sequence). This CDR3 contains 14 residues. V was clipped by 1 base and J by 5 bases, with 12 bases between them. CDR3 coding DNA: TGTGCCAGCAGCTTGTACAGGGAACGGGAGACCCAGTACTTC. This encodes CASSLYRERETQYF.

This clone came up a few times. CDR3 DNA sequence: TGTGCCAGCAGTTTGACAGCAATCTATGGCTACACCTTC. Its translation: CASSLTAIYGYTF. The chain recombines TRBV27 with TRBJ1-2; maybe TRBD1 (5 bases). CDR1 and CDR2 (germline): MNHEY, SMNVEV (reference sequence). V lost 3 bases and J 4 bases, leaving 9 bases between the germline ends. The CDR3 loop spans 13 amino acids.

The chain has TRBV19 and TRBJ1-1, with TRBD1 matching over 10 bases. The CDR3 length is 14 residues. Trimming cost V 6 bases and J 6 bases; bases outside gene matches: 7. Per germline, CDR1 LNHDA and CDR2 SQIVND (reference sequence). The CDR3 DNA follows: TGTGCCAGTAGACGGACAGGGGGTTCGCCTGAAGCTTTCTTT. Translating gives CASRRTGGSPEAFF.

J is TRBJ1-2 and V is TRBV23-1, with TRBD1 matching 8 bases. TRBV23-1 is sorted into the ORF group, with uncertain function. CDR3 length equals 13 residues. V lost 6 bases to trimming and J lost 3 bases; unmatched junction nucleotides: 3. The CDR3 loop is CASSRGQDYGYTF. In nucleotides, the CDR3 is TGCGCCAGCAGCAGGGGGCAGGACTATGGCTACACCTTC.

The chain couples TRBV7-9 to TRBJ1-1; 7 bases are shared with TRBD1. J was trimmed by 7 bases and V by 0 bases; bases with no gene match: 5. This CDR3 is built from 14 residues. Germline V gene sequence: CDR1 SEHNR, CDR2 FQNEAQ (reference sequence). The CDR3: CASSLAEGAIEAFF. The CDR3 DNA sequence: TGTGCCAGCAGCTTAGCGGAGGGGGCTATTGAAGCTTTCTTT.

The genes are TRBV11-2 and TRBJ1-3; 9 bases line up with TRBD1. There are 15 residues in the CDR3. J was trimmed by 1 base and V by 5 bases; bases with no gene match: 3. Germline CDR1 reads SGHAT; CDR2 reads FQNNGV. CDR3: CASSRDRGSGNTIYF. Written as DNA, the CDR3 is TGTGCCAGCAGCCGTGACAGGGGGTCTGGAAACACCATATATTTT.

The rearrangement joins TRBV6-5 to TRBJ1-3; a weak D match, TRBD1 (5 bases). From germline, CDR1 is MNHEY and CDR2 SVGAGI. The length of the CDR3 is 16 residues. V was shortened by 2 bases and J by 2 bases, with 13 bases between the two germline ends. The CDR3 DNA reads TGTGCCAGCAGTTACGGGTGGGAGGGACCTGGAAACACCATATATTTT. Its translation: CASSYGWEGPGNTIYF.

J is TRBJ1-2 and V is TRBV5-1; D uncertain. The CDR3 consists of 14 residues. Trimming stripped 0 bases from V and 2 bases from J, with 8 bases between. Germline assignment: CDR1 SGHRS and CDR2 YFSETQ. Here the CDR3 DNA reads TGCGCCAGCAGCTTGGCACAGAACAACTATGGCTACACCTTC. Its translation is CASSLAQNNYGYTF.

The chain couples TRBV6-1 to TRBJ1-5; the D is unclear. Germline loops: CDR1 MNHNS, CDR2 SASEGT. The CDR3 consists of 20 residues. The V end lost 0 bases, the J end lost 1 base, and 22 bases lay between the germline ends. DNA of the CDR3: TGTGCCAGCAGTGAAGCGACACAGCCCTACCCATTTGTGAGCAATCAGCCCCAGCATTTT. Its protein product is CASSEATQPYPFVSNQPQHF.

This clone was detected a few times. The rearrangement uses TRBV7-8 and TRBJ1-5; 7 bases match TRBD1. The junction had 5 bases not matched to a gene; V was cut back by 8 bases and J by 4 bases. The CDR3 consists of 13 residues. Germline V gene lookup returns CDR1 SGHVS and CDR2 FQNEAQ. DNA for the CDR3: TGTGCCAGCTCCAGGGGGATAAATCAGCCCCAGCATTTT. The encoded protein is CASSRGINQPQHF.

For the CDR3, the DNA is TGTGCCAGCAGCTTAGTCAGGGGTGAGCCCCAGCATTTT. This translates into CASSLVRGEPQHF. This chain uses TRBV11-3 with TRBJ1-5; maybe TRBD1 (6 bases). The CDR3 extends over 13 amino acids. Trimming removed 1 base at V and 8 bases at J, with 9 bases between. CDR1 SGHNT and CDR2 YENEEA come from the germline V gene.

This chain links TRBV19 with TRBJ1-1; 7 bases agree with TRBD1. CDR1 and CDR2 from the germline V gene are LNHDA and SQIVND (reference sequence). The J segment lost 6 bases and the V segment lost 1 base, leaving 5 bases of the junction unmatched. This CDR3 spans 14 amino acids. The CDR3 protein is CASSIVDRDAEAFF. The CDR3 region has the DNA TGTGCCAGTAGTATAGTCGACAGGGATGCTGAAGCTTTCTTT.

This rearrangement joins TRBV2 to TRBJ1-6; 8 bases match TRBD1. The CDR3 consists of 17 residues. Germline trimming cut 6 bases from V and 0 bases from J; bases unmatched to any gene: 7. Germline assignment: CDR1 SNHLY and CDR2 FYNNEI. The CDR3 protein is CASSLQGVSSYNSPLHF. CDR3 sequence (DNA): TGTGCCAGCAGCTTACAGGGGGTGAGCTCCTATAATTCACCCCTCCACTTT. Full variable domain (rest looked up from reference TRBV2 and TRBJ1-6): EPEVTQTPSHQVTQMGQEVILRCVPISNHLYFYWYRQILGQKVEFLVSFYNNEISEKSEIFDDQFSVERPDGSNFTLKIRSTKLEDSAMYFCASSLQGVSSYNSPLHFGNGTRLTVT.

The rearrangement links TRBV2 to TRBJ2-7; 9 bases agree with TRBD1. This CDR3 region has 16 residues. The V and J ends lost 6 bases and 1 base, in that order; junction bases with no gene match: 10. Germline assignment: CDR1 SNHLY and CDR2 FYNNEI. CDR3 sequence: CASSRPGQGYSYEQYF. In nucleotides, the CDR3 is TGTGCCAGCAGCAGACCGGGACAGGGTTATTCCTACGAGCAGTACTTC.

This chain links TRBV7-2 with TRBJ2-3; maybe TRBD2 (5 bases). Per germline, CDR1 SGHTA and CDR2 FQGNSA. The length of the CDR3 is 15 residues. V lost 5 bases, J lost 6 bases, and 18 bases lay in between. CDR3 sequence: CASSRSRDSGDTQYF. The CDR3 nucleotides read TGTGCCAGCAGCCGCTCCCGGGATTCAGGTGATACGCAGTATTTT.

This clone is a singleton in its sample. The chain employs TRBV29-1 and TRBJ2-1; 12 bases line up with TRBD2. Germline-derived CDR1 and CDR2 are SQVTM and ANQGSEA. The CDR3 has 16 residues. V lost 1 base, J lost 0 bases, and 1 base stayed unmatched. This CDR3 reads CSVEGTSGVSYNEQFF. CDR3 bases: TGCAGCGTTGAAGGGACTAGCGGGGTCTCCTACAATGAGCAGTTCTTC.

This sequence joins TRBV7-2 and TRBJ2-1; D might be TRBD1 (6 bases). The CDR3 length is 14 residues. V was cut by 0 bases and J by 11 bases, with 14 bases left in between. CDR1 is SGHTA and CDR2 is FQGNSA in the germline V gene. CDR3 bases: TGTGCCAGCAGCTTAGCGGTAAACAGGGAGAAGCAGTTCTTC. Protein sequence: CASSLAVNREKQFF.

The CDR3 sequence is CASSFLGGEQYF. In DNA form, the CDR3 reads TGTGCCAGCAGTTTTTTGGGGGGGGAGCAGTACTTC. This chain joins TRBV12-3 or TRBV12-4 and TRBJ2-7; 7 positions agree with TRBD2. Losses at the gene ends were 3 bases for V and 7 bases for J; bases not matched to a gene: 3. The CDR3 runs to 12 residues.

This chain connects TRBV15 to TRBJ2-6, with 8 bases matching TRBD1. Germline CDR1 is LNHNV and CDR2 is YYDKDF (reference sequence). The CDR3 sequence is 14 residues long. V lost 7 bases and J lost 4; bases outside the gene matches: 3. The DNA of the CDR3 is TGTGCCACCACAGGGGGCGCGGGGGCCAACGTCCTGACTTTC. Translation gives CATTGGAGANVLTF. The whole variable domain, remainder taken from reference TRBV15 and TRBJ2-6, is DAMVIQNPRYQVTQFGKPVTLSCSQTLNHNVMYWYQQKSSQAPKLLFHYYDKDFNNEADTPDNFQSRRPNTSFCFLDIRSPGLGDTAMYLCATTGGAGANVLTFGAGSRLTVL.